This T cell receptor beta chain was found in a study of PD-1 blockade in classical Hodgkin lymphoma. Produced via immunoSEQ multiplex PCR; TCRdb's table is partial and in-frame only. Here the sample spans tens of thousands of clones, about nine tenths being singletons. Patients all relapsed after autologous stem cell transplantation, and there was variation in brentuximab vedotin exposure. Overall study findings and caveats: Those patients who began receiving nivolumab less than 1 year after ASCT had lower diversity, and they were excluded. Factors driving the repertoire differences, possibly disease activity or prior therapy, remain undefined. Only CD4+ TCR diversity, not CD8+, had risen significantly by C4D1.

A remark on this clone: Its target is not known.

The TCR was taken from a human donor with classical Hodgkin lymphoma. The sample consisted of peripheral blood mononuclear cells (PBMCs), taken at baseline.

The CDR3 DNA sequence: TGTGCCAGCAGTGAAGTCGGCGGAGGGGGGGGAGATACGCAGTATTTT. Protein: CASSEVGGGGGDTQYF. J is TRBJ2-3 and V is TRBV6-1, with D possibly matching TRBD2 (7 bases). CDR1 MNHNS and CDR2 SASEGT come from the germline V gene. The V end lost 1 base, the J end lost 5 bases, and 16 bases lay between the germline ends. The length of the CDR3 is 16 residues.